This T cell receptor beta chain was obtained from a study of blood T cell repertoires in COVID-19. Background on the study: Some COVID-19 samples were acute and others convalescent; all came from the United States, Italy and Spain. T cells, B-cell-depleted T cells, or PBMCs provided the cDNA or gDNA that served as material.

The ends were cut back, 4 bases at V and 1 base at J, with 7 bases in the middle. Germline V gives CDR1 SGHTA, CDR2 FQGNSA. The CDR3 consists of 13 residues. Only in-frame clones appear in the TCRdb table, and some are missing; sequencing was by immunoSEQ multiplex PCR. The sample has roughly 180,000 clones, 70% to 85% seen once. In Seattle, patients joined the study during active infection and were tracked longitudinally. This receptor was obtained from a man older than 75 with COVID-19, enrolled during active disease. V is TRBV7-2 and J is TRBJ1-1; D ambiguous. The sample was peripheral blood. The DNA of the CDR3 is TGTGCCAGCAGCTCCCGCAGGAACACTGAAGCTTTCTTT. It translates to CASSSRRNTEAFF.